The rows below give T cell receptor beta chains drawn from one sample of a study of human T cells and chemical hapten exposure. TCRdb redid the calling of the RACE reads with MiXCR, one entry per CDR3 protein. The sample has under 200,000 distinct CDR3 sequences; roughly a quarter are singletons. Sample: whole blood, taken in connection with sensitization to the hapten diphenylcyclopropenone (DPC). These receptors originate from a woman under 30 with alopecia areata. Some clones in this sample may be carry-over from other donors' samples. Both conserved end residues are part of each CDR3. A D gene is named only where the DNA matches it firmly. Size is omitted from some rows. Given values are once, few, many or a class for expanded clones.

V	size	J	D	DNA	CDR3
TRBV20-1	NA	TRBJ2-5	NA	TGCAGTGCTAGAGGTGCGACAGAGACCCAGTACTTC	CSARGATETQYF
TRBV4-1	NA	TRBJ2-1	TRBD1	TGCGCCAGCAGCCAAGAGACAGGGCCCTACAATGAGCAGTTCTTC	CASSQETGPYNEQFF
TRBV24-1	NA	TRBJ1-2	NA	TGTGCCACCAGTGATTCCGGACGAGATGGCTACACCTTC	CATSDSGRDGYTF
TRBV11-2	few	TRBJ2-3	NA	TGTGCCAGCAGGCCATACAGCACAGATACGCAGTATTTT	CASRPYSTDTQYF
TRBV6-2/TRBV6-3	few	TRBJ1-5	NA	TGTGCCAGCAGTCTACTCCGGACAGATAGCAATCAGCCCCAGCATTTT	CASSLLRTDSNQPQHF
TRBV9	many	TRBJ2-7	NA	TGTGCCAGCAGCGGGACAGTACAGGAGCAGTACTTC	CASSGTVQEQYF
TRBV20-1	NA	TRBJ2-7	TRBD1	TGCAGTGCTAGAGGGCAGGACAGGTACTCCTACGAGCAGTACTTC	CSARGQDRYSYEQYF
TRBV7-7	few	TRBJ2-2	NA	TGTGCTAGCAGCCCGGACCGGTTCGCGAACACCGGGGAGCTGTTTTTT	CASSPDRFANTGELFF
TRBV5-4	NA	TRBJ2-5	TRBD2	TGTGCCAGCAGTTTTCCACTAGCGGGAACTATGGAGACCCAGTACTTC	CASSFPLAGTMETQYF
TRBV11-1	NA	TRBJ2-5	NA	TGTGCCAGCAGCTTATTTAAGGCGGTCCAAGAGACCCAGTACTTC	CASSLFKAVQETQYF
TRBV15	few	TRBJ1-1	NA	TGTGCCACCAGCCCCGAGAAAGGCGGGAACACTGAAGCTTTCTTT	CATSPEKGGNTEAFF
TRBV21-1	NA	TRBJ1-1	NA	TGTGCCAGCAGCCCACGCAGGGGACCTGAAGCTTTCTTT	CASSPRRGPEAFF
TRBV12-3/TRBV12-4	NA	TRBJ2-1	NA	TGTGCCAGCAGTCCTGTTACCAGAAGCGTAGCGGCCCCCTACAATGAGCAGTTCTTC	CASSPVTRSVAAPYNEQFF
TRBV11-2	NA	TRBJ2-1	TRBD2	TGTGCCAGCAGGGGGACTAGCGGGACTTACAATGAGCAGTTCTTC	CASRGTSGTYNEQFF
TRBV5-1	NA	TRBJ2-7	TRBD2	TGCGCCAGCAGCGGCGGACTAGCGGGATACGGCGAGCAGTACTTC	CASSGGLAGYGEQYF
TRBV10-3	NA	TRBJ2-3	TRBD1	TGTGCCATCAGTGTCCAGGGGGCAACAGATACGCAGTATTTT	CAISVQGATDTQYF
TRBV11-2	NA	TRBJ2-5	NA	TGTGCCAGCAGCCCCATCGCCGAGACCCAGTACTTC	CASSPIAETQYF
TRBV4-3	few	TRBJ2-1	TRBD2	TGCGCCAGCAGCCAAGGGGGGGGGAACTCCTACAATGAGCAGTTCTTC	CASSQGGGNSYNEQFF
TRBV12-3/TRBV12-4	NA	TRBJ1-4	TRBD1	TGTGCCAGCAGTGCCCGGACAGGTGGGGATGAAAAACTGTTTTTT	CASSARTGGDEKLFF
TRBV9	many	TRBJ1-4	TRBD1	TGTGCCAGCAGCGTAGCTGGGACAGTCAATGAAAAACTGTTTTTT	CASSVAGTVNEKLFF
TRBV29-1	NA	TRBJ1-5	NA	TGCAGCGTTGAACAGGGAGGCCCTGATCAGCCCCAGCATTTT	CSVEQGGPDQPQHF
TRBV27	few	TRBJ2-6	NA	TGTGCCAGCAGTTTTAGCTCTGGGGCCAACGTCCTGACTTTC	CASSFSSGANVLTF
TRBV4-1	few	TRBJ2-7	TRBD1	TGCGCCAGCAGCCAAGGGACAGGGGCGAACGAGCAGTACTTC	CASSQGTGANEQYF
TRBV27	NA	TRBJ2-7	NA	TGTGCCAGCTCCTTACTGGGGGTCCATCATTACGAGCAGTACTTC	CASSLLGVHHYEQYF
TRBV6-2/TRBV6-3	once	TRBJ1-5	NA	TGTGCCAGCACCTACGGGGTGGTTCAGCCCCAGCATTTT	CASTYGVVQPQHF
TRBV11-2	NA	TRBJ2-1	TRBD2	TGTGCCAGCAGCTTAGATCTGGGCGGGGGGTACTACAATGAGCAGTTCTTC	CASSLDLGGGYYNEQFF
TRBV7-2	NA	TRBJ1-2	NA	TGTGCCAGCAGTCGGAGCGGCAGATCCTATGGCTACACCTTC	CASSRSGRSYGYTF
TRBV6-6	NA	TRBJ2-3	NA	TGTGCCAGCAGTTACTCGGTCCCACAGGGAACGGGCACAGATACGCAGTATTTT	CASSYSVPQGTGTDTQYF
TRBV28	many	TRBJ2-1	NA	TGTGCCAGCAGCCTCCGGGGTATCTCCTACAATGAGCAGTTCTTC	CASSLRGISYNEQFF
TRBV29-1	few	TRBJ2-5	TRBD1	TGCAGCGTTGTTGGACAGGGAGGCCAAGAGACCCAGTACTTC	CSVVGQGGQETQYF
TRBV20-1	once	TRBJ1-5	NA	TGCAGTGCTTACACAGGGTTTGATAATCGGCCCCAGCATTTT	CSAYTGFDNRPQHF
TRBV20-1	few	TRBJ1-5	NA	TGCAGTGCTAGTCGAGGACCCAATCAGCCCCAGCATTTT	CSASRGPNQPQHF
TRBV9	NA	TRBJ2-5	NA	TGTGCCAGCAGCGTAGTGGCAGGCGCAAAAGAGACCCAGTACTTC	CASSVVAGAKETQYF
TRBV3-2	NA	TRBJ1-5	NA	TGTGCCAGCAGCCAAGATCCAGGACAGGACAATCAGCCCCAGCATTTT	CASSQDPGQDNQPQHF
TRBV27	NA	TRBJ2-3	TRBD1	TGTGCCAGCAGTATGGGACAGGTCATGGGTACGCAGTATTTT	CASSMGQVMGTQYF
TRBV20-1	few	TRBJ2-7	TRBD1	TGCAGGGCCGGGACAGGATCCTACGAGCAGTACTTC	CRAGTGSYEQYF
TRBV20-1	many	TRBJ2-5	NA	TGCAGTGCTAGAGCATCAGAGACCCAGTACTTC	CSARASETQYF
TRBV6-6	NA	TRBJ2-3	TRBD2	TGTGCCAGCAGTTACGATGGAAAAGGACTAGCGAACGACGCAGATACGCAGTATTTT	CASSYDGKGLANDADTQYF
TRBV7-8	NA	TRBJ1-4	NA	TGTGCCAGCAGCAACGATGAGGGACGGGAAAAACTGTTTTTT	CASSNDEGREKLFF
TRBV7-2	few	TRBJ2-5	NA	TGTGCCAGCAGCTTCTCCATCAACAGGGTACAAGAGACCCAGTACTTC	CASSFSINRVQETQYF
TRBV4-1	many	TRBJ1-2	TRBD1	TGCGCCAGCAGCCAAGAGAGGGACAGATACTATGGCTACACCTTC	CASSQERDRYYGYTF
TRBV4-3	once	TRBJ2-2	TRBD2	TGCGCCAGCAGCCAACTAGCGGGGGGTGCCGCGAACACCGGGGAGCTGTTTTTT	CASSQLAGGAANTGELFF
TRBV6-2/TRBV6-3	many	TRBJ2-7	NA	TGTGCCAGCAGCAACTCCTACGAGCAGTACTTC	CASSNSYEQYF
TRBV7-2	NA	TRBJ2-3	TRBD2	TGTGCCAGCAGCTTCGGGCGGGGGTCAACAGATACGCAGTATTTT	CASSFGRGSTDTQYF
TRBV2	NA	TRBJ2-7	NA	TGTGCCAGCAGTGAAAGGGCGCAGTACTTC	CASSERAQYF
TRBV4-2	few	TRBJ2-7	TRBD2	TGTGCCAGCAGCCAAGATAGCGGGGTTCGATCTTTCGAGCAGTACTTC	CASSQDSGVRSFEQYF
TRBV7-2	NA	TRBJ1-1	NA	TGTGCCAGCAGCTTAGAGGGTTTAACTGAAGCTTTCTTT	CASSLEGLTEAFF
TRBV10-3	NA	TRBJ2-7	TRBD2	TGTGCCATCAGTGAGTCGACACTAGCGGGAAAATACGAGCAGTACTTC	CAISESTLAGKYEQYF
TRBV28	NA	TRBJ2-2	NA	TGTGCCAGCAGCCGGGAGTTGAGGTCCGGGGAGCTGTTTTTT	CASSRELRSGELFF
TRBV20-1	few	TRBJ1-2	NA	TGCAGTGCTAGAGATCTGGGAAAAACCGGTGGCTACACCTTC	CSARDLGKTGGYTF
TRBV18	NA	TRBJ2-5	TRBD1	TGTGCCAGCTCACCACGTTGGACAGGGGGCGTGGGGGAGACCCAGTACTTC	CASSPRWTGGVGETQYF
TRBV7-2	NA	TRBJ2-3	NA	TGTGCCAGCAGCCTGATAGAGACGGGCACAGATACGCAGTATTTT	CASSLIETGTDTQYF
TRBV7-2	NA	TRBJ2-7	TRBD2	TGTGCCAGCAGCTTAGGGCTAGCGGGGGGGAACGAGCAGTACTTC	CASSLGLAGGNEQYF
TRBV11-2	NA	TRBJ2-3	NA	TGTGCCAGCAGCTTGGAAGGGGTGAGCACAGATACGCAGTATTTT	CASSLEGVSTDTQYF
TRBV4-1	few	TRBJ2-5	TRBD1	TGCGCCAGCAGCCAAGAAGGGGACAGGGGGAGGGAGACCCAGTACTTC	CASSQEGDRGRETQYF
TRBV29-1	NA	TRBJ2-5	NA	TGCAGCGTTGAGGGTGGGGTTCAAGAGACCCAGTACTTC	CSVEGGVQETQYF
TRBV27	NA	TRBJ2-7	NA	TGTGCCAGCAGTCCCGGGACACTGGACGAGCAGTACTTC	CASSPGTLDEQYF